This T cell receptor (beta chain) came from a study of siplizumab effects on memory and regulatory T cells. Regarding this clone: The antigen remains undetermined.

CDR1 is SGHTA, CDR2 FQGNSA, per germline. V shed 1 base and J shed 3 bases, with 10 bases lying between them. CDR3 length: 15 amino acids. Sequenced by immunoSEQ multiplex PCR; TCRdb stores in-frame clones only, minus some. The sample carries more than 75,000 clones, more than 95% recorded once. Notes on the study in general: Naive versus memory phenotype went unassigned for roughly 75-97% of proliferating CD4+ or CD8+ clones.

This TCR was recovered from a human donor in good health. The chain uses TRBV7-2 and TRBJ1-5; D gene ambiguous. Sequences were obtained from naive CD4+ T cells sorted from blood. DNA for the CDR3: TGTGCCAGCAGCTTAGAGACGGGTTTCAATCAGCCCCAGCATTTT. This translates into CASSLETGFNQPQHF. Filled out from reference TRBV7-2 and TRBJ1-5, the complete variable domain reads GAGVSQSPSNKVTEKGKDVELRCDPISGHTALYWYRQSLGQGLEFLIYFQGNSAPDKSGLPSDRFSAERTGGSVSTLTIQRTQQEDSAVYLCASSLETGFNQPQHFGDGTRLSIL.